This is a list of T cell receptor beta chains from one sample in a study of shared clonotypes between healthy human individuals. Here immunoSEQ multiplex PCR was the method, and the copy in TCRdb shows in-frame clones only, minus some. The sample has over a million clones, roughly 96% seen once; the top ten hold about 1.2%. Sequenced material: naive CD4+ T cells sorted from blood. Every receptor here comes from a man in his thirties or forties in good health. Both conserved end residues are part of each CDR3. D genes are given only for firm matches. Only part of the rows carry a size: once, few, many, or a class if the clone is expanded.

-	-	TRBV29-1	TRBJ2-3	CSVAVGTPTDTQYF	TGCAGCGTCGCGGTGGGTACGCCCACAGATACGCAGTATTTT
-	-	TRBV9	TRBJ2-3	CASSVVGGAATDTQYF	TGTGCCAGCAGCGTAGTTGGGGGAGCGGCGACAGATACGCAGTATTTT
-	-	TRBV5-1	TRBJ2-1	CASKTYNEQFF	TGCGCCAGCAAGACTTACAATGAGCAGTTCTTC
-	-	TRBV5-1	TRBJ2-1	CASSLAAGMREQFF	TGCGCCAGCAGCTTGGCGGCGGGAATGAGGGAGCAGTTCTTC
-	-	TRBV4-3	TRBJ2-7	CASSQAWQRTSYEQYF	TGCGCCAGCAGCCAAGCCTGGCAGCGGACCTCCTACGAGCAGTACTTC
-	-	TRBV27	TRBJ1-2	CASSFGPLEGGYTF	TGTGCCAGCAGTTTTGGCCCCTTAGAGGGGGGCTACACCTTC
TRBD1	-	TRBV19	TRBJ1-1	CASSTTGIRDSTEAFF	TGTGCCAGTAGTACGACAGGGATAAGAGATAGCACTGAAGCTTTCTTT
TRBD2	-	TRBV4-2	TRBJ2-3	CASSQDELAGGTDTQYF	TGTGCCAGCAGCCAAGACGAACTAGCGGGAGGCACAGATACGCAGTATTTT
TRBD2	once	TRBV10-3	TRBJ2-3	CATGGLAEQGSTDTQYF	TGTGCCACCGGGGGACTAGCGGAACAAGGAAGCACAGATACGCAGTATTTT
-	-	TRBV7-9	TRBJ2-1	CASSLAGGNEQFF	TGTGCCAGCAGCTTAGCGGGGGGCAATGAGCAGTTCTTC
-	-	TRBV30	TRBJ1-3	CAWNGAGSGNTIYF	TGTGCCTGGAACGGGGCTGGCTCTGGAAACACCATATATTTT
-	-	TRBV30	TRBJ2-7	CAWSGPSPYEQYF	TGTGCCTGGAGTGGGCCCTCTCCCTACGAGCAGTACTTC
-	-	TRBV13	TRBJ2-5	CASSFYRVVGKTQYF	TGTGCCAGCAGCTTTTACAGGGTAGTAGGGAAGACCCAGTACTTC
-	-	TRBV7-2	TRBJ2-3	CASSLFEGTDTQYF	TGTGCCAGCAGCTTATTCGAGGGCACAGATACGCAGTATTTT
-	-	TRBV7-6	TRBJ2-2	CASSLGVGLGTGELFF	TGTGCCAGCAGCTTAGGGGTGGGGCTGGGCACCGGGGAGCTGTTTTTT
TRBD1	-	TRBV10-2	TRBJ1-2	CASSLDRGLANYGYTF	TGCGCCAGCAGCCTCGACAGGGGGCTAGCTAACTATGGCTACACCTTC
-	-	TRBV29-1	TRBJ2-1	CSAPLMGEREQFF	TGCAGCGCCCCCTTAATGGGGGAAAGGGAGCAGTTCTTC
TRBD2	-	TRBV5-1	TRBJ2-5	CASSSSGNQETQYF	TGCGCCAGCAGCTCTAGCGGGAACCAAGAGACCCAGTACTTC
-	-	TRBV6-5	TRBJ2-6	CASSPVPSGANVLTF	TGTGCCAGCAGCCCGGTCCCATCTGGGGCCAACGTCCTGACTTTC
TRBD2	-	TRBV18	TRBJ2-7	CASSPLSRGVNEQYF	TGTGCCAGCTCACCACTCTCCCGGGGGGTAAACGAGCAGTACTTC
-	-	TRBV7-9	TRBJ2-3	CASSLEPRGPSTDTQYF	TGTGCCAGCAGCTTAGAACCTCGGGGTCCTAGCACAGATACGCAGTATTTT
-	-	TRBV7-2	TRBJ1-3	CASSLAFRASSGNTIYF	TGTGCCAGCAGCCTGGCCTTCCGGGCCAGCTCTGGAAACACCATATATTTT
-	-	TRBV10-3	TRBJ2-1	CAISDNGRGYNEQFF	TGTGCCATCAGTGATAACGGGAGAGGCTACAATGAGCAGTTCTTC
-	-	TRBV18	TRBJ2-4	CASSPRGNIQYF	TGTGCCAGCTCACCTCGGGGAAACATTCAGTACTTC
TRBD2	-	TRBV5-4	TRBJ2-1	CASSFGGGRALGEQFF	TGTGCCAGCAGCTTCGGGGGTGGGAGGGCCCTAGGTGAGCAGTTCTTC
-	-	TRBV5-1	TRBJ2-3	CASSLAGSSFTDTQYF	TGCGCCAGCAGCTTGGCAGGCAGCTCTTTCACAGATACGCAGTATTTT
-	once	TRBV18	TRBJ2-7	CASYSGASSYEQYF	TGTGCCAGTTACTCCGGGGCTTCCTCCTACGAGCAGTACTTC
-	-	TRBV29-1	TRBJ2-3	CSVRRESTDTQYF	TGCAGCGTCCGGAGGGAAAGCACAGATACGCAGTATTTT
TRBD2	-	TRBV15	TRBJ2-1	CATSRAPGLAGGGGYNEQFF	TGTGCCACCAGCAGAGCCCCAGGACTAGCGGGAGGAGGTGGCTACAATGAGCAGTTCTTC
-	-	TRBV11-2	TRBJ2-5	CASSPNWAIEETQYF	TGTGCCAGCAGCCCCAACTGGGCTATTGAAGAGACCCAGTACTTC
TRBD1	-	TRBV5-1	TRBJ2-7	CASSLGTGSSYEQYF	TGCGCCAGCAGCTTGGGGACAGGGAGCTCCTACGAGCAGTACTTC
TRBD2	-	TRBV5-4	TRBJ2-2	CASSLDGTSGRAGELFF	TGTGCCAGCAGCCTGGACGGGACTAGCGGGAGGGCCGGGGAGCTGTTTTTT
-	-	TRBV5-8	TRBJ1-5	CASKGGFDQPQHF	TGTGCCAGTAAGGGAGGATTCGATCAGCCCCAGCATTTT
TRBD1	-	TRBV5-6	TRBJ1-1	CASSTTGIFKAFF	TGTGCCAGCAGCACGACAGGGATTTTCAAAGCTTTCTTT
-	-	TRBV6-5	TRBJ2-7	CASSSARGGPYEQYF	TGTGCCAGCAGTTCTGCTAGGGGGGGGCCCTACGAGCAGTACTTC
-	-	TRBV20-1	TRBJ2-1	CSATRGNEQFF	TGCAGTGCTACCCGCGGCAATGAGCAGTTCTTC
-	-	TRBV5-5	TRBJ2-7	CASSPHGVGEQYF	TGTGCCAGCAGCCCTCACGGGGTGGGGGAGCAGTACTTC
-	-	TRBV7-7	TRBJ2-7	CASSLQGGLKSSYEQYF	TGTGCCAGCAGCCTACAGGGGGGGTTGAAGTCCTCCTACGAGCAGTACTTC
-	-	TRBV6-1	TRBJ1-4	CASSEALGRNEKLFF	TGTGCCAGCAGTGAAGCGCTGGGGAGAAATGAAAAACTGTTTTTT
-	once	TRBV19	TRBJ2-2	CASSIQGTSTGELFF	TGTGCCAGTAGTATTCAGGGGACCTCCACCGGGGAGCTGTTTTTT
TRBD2	-	TRBV9	TRBJ2-7	CASSVDPNGGALYEQYF	TGTGCCAGCAGCGTAGACCCAAACGGGGGGGCCCTTTACGAGCAGTACTTC
-	once	TRBV19	TRBJ2-2	CASARVNTGELFF	TGTGCCAGTGCCCGGGTTAACACCGGGGAGCTGTTTTTT
-	-	TRBV6-1	TRBJ2-1	CASSENLGAYYNEQFF	TGTGCCAGCAGTGAAAATCTAGGGGCCTACTACAATGAGCAGTTCTTC
-	-	TRBV19	TRBJ1-1	CASSIRTASSADTEAFF	TGTGCCAGTAGTATCAGGACAGCCAGCTCGGCGGACACTGAAGCTTTCTTT
-	-	TRBV5-1	TRBJ2-5	CASSLGGTEEETQYF	TGCGCCAGCAGCTTGGGTGGGACTGAGGAGGAGACCCAGTACTTC